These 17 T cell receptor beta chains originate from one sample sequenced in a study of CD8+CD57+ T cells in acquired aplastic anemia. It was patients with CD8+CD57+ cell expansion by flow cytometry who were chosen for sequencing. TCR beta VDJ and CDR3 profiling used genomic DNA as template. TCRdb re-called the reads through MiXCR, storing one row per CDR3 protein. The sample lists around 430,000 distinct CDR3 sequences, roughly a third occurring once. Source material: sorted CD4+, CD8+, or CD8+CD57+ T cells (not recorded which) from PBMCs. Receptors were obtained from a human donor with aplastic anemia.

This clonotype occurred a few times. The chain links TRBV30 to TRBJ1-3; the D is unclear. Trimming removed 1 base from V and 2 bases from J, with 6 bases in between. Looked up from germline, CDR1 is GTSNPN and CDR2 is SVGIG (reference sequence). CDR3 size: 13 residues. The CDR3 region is CAWSAGTGNTIYF. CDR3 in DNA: TGTGCCTGGAGTGCTGGGACTGGAAACACCATATATTTT.

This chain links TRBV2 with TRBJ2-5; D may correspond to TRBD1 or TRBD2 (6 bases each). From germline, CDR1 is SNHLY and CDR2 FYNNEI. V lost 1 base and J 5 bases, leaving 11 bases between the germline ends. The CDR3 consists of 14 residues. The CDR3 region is CASSEGGARETQYF. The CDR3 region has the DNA TGTGCCAGCAGTGAAGGGGGGGCGAGGGAGACCCAGTACTTC.

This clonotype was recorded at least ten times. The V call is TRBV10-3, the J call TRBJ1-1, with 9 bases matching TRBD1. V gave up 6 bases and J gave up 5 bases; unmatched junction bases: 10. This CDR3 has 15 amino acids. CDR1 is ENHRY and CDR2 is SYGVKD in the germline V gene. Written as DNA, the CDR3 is TGTGCCATCAGCCAAACAGGGGGCAGAATTACTGAAGCTTTCTTT. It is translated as CAISQTGGRITEAFF.

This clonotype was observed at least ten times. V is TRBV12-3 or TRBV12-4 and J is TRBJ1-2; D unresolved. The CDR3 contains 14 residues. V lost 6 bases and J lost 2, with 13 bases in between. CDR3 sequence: CASSFQGINYGYTF. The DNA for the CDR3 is TGTGCCAGCAGCTTCCAAGGGATCAACTATGGCTACACCTTC.

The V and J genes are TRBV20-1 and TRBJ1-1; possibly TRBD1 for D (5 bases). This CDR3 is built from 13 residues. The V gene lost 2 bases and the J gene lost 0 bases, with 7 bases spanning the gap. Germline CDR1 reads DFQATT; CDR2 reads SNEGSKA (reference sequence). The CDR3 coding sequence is TGCAGTGCTAGACGGGGGTTGAACACTGAAGCTTTCTTT. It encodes CSARRGLNTEAFF.

This CDR3 is CASSVAQGSGQPQHF. In nucleotides, the CDR3 is TGTGCCAGCAGTGTTGCGCAGGGGAGCGGTCAGCCCCAGCATTTT. The chain has TRBV25-1 and TRBJ1-5; tentatively, D is TRBD1 (6 bases). Germline V gene lookup returns CDR1 MGHDK and CDR2 SYGVNS. CDR3 length equals 15 residues. The V gene lost 4 bases and the J gene lost 6 bases, with 16 bases spanning the gap. Full variable domain (outside the CDR3, taken from reference TRBV25-1 and TRBJ1-5): EADIYQTPRYLVIGTGKKITLECSQTMGHDKMYWYQQDPGMELHLIHYSYGVNSTEKGDLSSESTVSRIRTEHFPLTLESARPSHTSQYLCASSVAQGSGQPQHFGDGTRLSIL.

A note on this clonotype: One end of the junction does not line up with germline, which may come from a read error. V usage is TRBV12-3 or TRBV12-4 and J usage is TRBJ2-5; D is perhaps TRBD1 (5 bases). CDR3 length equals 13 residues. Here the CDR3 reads CASSHPGRETRYF. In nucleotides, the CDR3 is TGTGCCAGCAGTCATCCAGGGCGAGAGACCCGGTACTTC.

CDR3: CATSRGWGEYTF. DNA for the CDR3: TGTGCCACCAGCAGAGGGTGGGGGGAGTACACCTTC. The J gene is TRBJ1-2, the V gene TRBV15; a weak D match, TRBD1 (5 bases). Germline V gene sequence: CDR1 LNHNV, CDR2 YYDKDF (reference sequence). This CDR3 is built from 12 residues. V lost 1 base to trimming and J lost 11 bases, with 11 bases between them.

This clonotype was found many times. This chain's CDR3 is CSVDGTRGQFF. The CDR3 DNA reads TGCAGCGTTGACGGGACTAGGGGGCAGTTCTTC. The chain is built from TRBV29-1 and TRBJ2-1; 8 bases align to TRBD2. CDR1 is SQVTM and CDR2 is ANQGSEA in the germline V gene. This CDR3 comprises 11 residues. The V segment lost 3 bases and the J segment 12 bases; nucleotides outside the gene matches: 4.

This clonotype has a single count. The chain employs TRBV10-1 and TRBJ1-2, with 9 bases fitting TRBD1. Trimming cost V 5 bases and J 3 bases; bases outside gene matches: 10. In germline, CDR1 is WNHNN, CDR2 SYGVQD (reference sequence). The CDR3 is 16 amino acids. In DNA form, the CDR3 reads TGCGCCAGCAGTACCCCGGGACAGGGCGGGCACTATGGCTACACCTTC. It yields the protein CASSTPGQGGHYGYTF.

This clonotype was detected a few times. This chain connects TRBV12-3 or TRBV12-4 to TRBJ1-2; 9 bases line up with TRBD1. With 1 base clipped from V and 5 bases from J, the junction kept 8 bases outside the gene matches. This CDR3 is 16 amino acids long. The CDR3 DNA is TGTGCCAGCAGTTTAGGGACAGGGGCCTTACCGTATGGCTACACCTTC. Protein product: CASSLGTGALPYGYTF.

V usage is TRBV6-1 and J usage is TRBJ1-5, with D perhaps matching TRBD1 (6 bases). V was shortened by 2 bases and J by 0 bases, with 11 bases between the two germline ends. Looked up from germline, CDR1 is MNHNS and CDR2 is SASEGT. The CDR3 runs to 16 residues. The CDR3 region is CASSEMAGVSNQPQHF. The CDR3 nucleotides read TGTGCCAGCAGTGAAATGGCAGGGGTTAGCAATCAGCCCCAGCATTTT.

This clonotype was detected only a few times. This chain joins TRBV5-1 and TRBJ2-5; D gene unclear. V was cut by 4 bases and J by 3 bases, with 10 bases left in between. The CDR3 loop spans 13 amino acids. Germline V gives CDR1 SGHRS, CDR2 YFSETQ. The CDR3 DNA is TGCGCCAGCAGCCTCCGACACGAAGAGACCCAGTACTTC. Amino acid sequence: CASSLRHEETQYF.

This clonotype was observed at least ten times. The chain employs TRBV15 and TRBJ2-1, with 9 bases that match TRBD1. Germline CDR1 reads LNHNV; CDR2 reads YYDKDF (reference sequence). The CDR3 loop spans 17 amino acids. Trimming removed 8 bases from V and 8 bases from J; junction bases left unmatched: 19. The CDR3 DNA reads TGTGCCACCCCAATCAAAAGCGGGACAGGGCCTACGTATGAGCAGTTCTTC. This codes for CATPIKSGTGPTYEQFF.

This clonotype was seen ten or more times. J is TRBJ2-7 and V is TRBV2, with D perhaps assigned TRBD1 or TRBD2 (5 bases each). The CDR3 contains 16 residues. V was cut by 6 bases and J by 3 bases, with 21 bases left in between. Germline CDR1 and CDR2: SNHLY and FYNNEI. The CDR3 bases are TGTGCCAGCAGCCGACTTATTAGGGACGTTGACTACGAGCAGTACTTC. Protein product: CASSRLIRDVDYEQYF.

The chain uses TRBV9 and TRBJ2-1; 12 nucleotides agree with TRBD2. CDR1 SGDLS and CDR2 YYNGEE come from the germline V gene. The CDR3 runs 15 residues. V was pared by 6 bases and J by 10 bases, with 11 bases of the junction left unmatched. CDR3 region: CASTRASGGAGEQFF. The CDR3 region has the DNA TGTGCCAGCACACGAGCTAGCGGGGGGGCGGGGGAGCAGTTCTTC. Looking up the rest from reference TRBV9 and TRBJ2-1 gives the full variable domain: DSGVTQTPKHLITATGQRVTLRCSPRSGDLSVYWYQQSLDQGLQFLIQYYNGEERAKGNILERFSAQQFPDLHSELNLSSLELGDSALYFCASTRASGGAGEQFFGPGTRLTVL.

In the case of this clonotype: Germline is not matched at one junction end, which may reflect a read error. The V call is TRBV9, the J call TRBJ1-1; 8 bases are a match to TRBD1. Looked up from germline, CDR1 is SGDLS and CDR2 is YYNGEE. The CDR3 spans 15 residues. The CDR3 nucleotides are TGTGCCAGCAGCGTGGGGACAGGCTTGAACGCTGAAGCTTTCTTT. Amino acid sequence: CASSVGTGLNAEAFF.